Reported below is one TCR beta chain. The assay was carried out at the deep level. For each subset, genomic DNA was distributed in equal portions over several immunoSEQ plates. Profiling relied on immunoSEQ multiplex PCR, and the TCRdb table lists in-frame clones only, not all of them. Seen here are about 1.1 million clones, roughly 80% observed once, and the top ten hold 0.89%. This specimen comes from a study of shared clonotypes between healthy human individuals. The CDR3 contains 15 residues. With V trimmed by 3 bases and J by 3 bases, 3 bases remained unmatched. The germline CDR1 and CDR2 sequences are SGHNT and YENEEA.

This chain connects TRBV11-3 to TRBJ2-3; TRBD2 agrees at 10 bases. Specimen: memory CD4+ T cells from PBMCs. Subset defined: CD45RA-negative fraction. This clonotype was obtained from a young man in good health. Some clones in this sample may be carry-over from other donors' samples. The DNA of the CDR3 is TGTGCCAGCAGCTTCCAGCGGGAGGGGACAGATACGCAGTATTTT. Translation: CASSFQREGTDTQYF.